This T cell receptor beta chain was obtained from a study of T cell changes during pregnancy in multiple sclerosis. The CDR3 loop spans 13 amino acids. V shed 4 bases and J shed 3 bases, with 11 bases lying between them. Per the germline V gene, CDR1 is SGDLS and CDR2 is YYNGEE. TCRdb's copy holds only in-frame clones and misses some; the assay was immunoSEQ multiplex PCR. The sample lists roughly 53,000 clones, over 80% occurring once. A single count supports this clone. Here the sequenced sample was CD4+ T cells from peripheral blood mononuclear cells, taken in the third trimester of pregnancy. The J gene is TRBJ2-7, the V gene TRBV9; possible D gene TRBD2, 5 bases. The TCR originated in a female donor with multiple sclerosis, enrolled in a pregnancy study. CDR3 sequence (DNA): TGTGCCAGCAGCCCAAGCGGTTACTACGAGCAGTACTTC. Translated: CASSPSGYYEQYF.